What follows are 8 T cell receptor beta chains derived from one specimen sequenced in a study of T-cell reconstitution after alpha-beta-depleted transplantation in children. Unique molecular identifiers were used in preparing the TCRbeta library. TCRdb redid the calling of the PCR reads with MiXCR, one entry per CDR3 protein. The sample includes roughly 100,000 distinct CDR3 sequences, less than 6% seen only once; the top ten take 6% to 7%. The material sequenced was PBMCs, mostly from graft donor cells, taken 60 days after TCRalphabeta/CD19-depleted stem cell transplant. Receptors were obtained from a female patient aged 2-10 years who had a stem cell transplant for Fanconi anemia, so the T cells may come from the graft donor.

Only a few counts were recorded for this clonotype. The chain combines TRBV12-3 or TRBV12-4 with TRBJ1-5; D is uncertain. The CDR3 length is 17 residues. Deletions cut 6 bases from V and 0 bases from J, with 18 bases between. CDR3 DNA: TGTGCCAGCAGCCCCACCGTAGGGAGTTATAGCAATCAGCCCCAGCATTTT. This codes for CASSPTVGSYSNQPQHF.

This clonotype was counted ten times or more. This chain uses TRBV2 with TRBJ2-3; no clear D gene. Germline CDR1 and CDR2: SNHLY and FYNNEI. The CDR3 length is 17 residues. V dropped 2 bases and J dropped 3 bases, with 18 bases sitting between them. The CDR3 protein is CASSEILTRSGTDTQYF. CDR3 nucleotides: TGTGCCAGCAGTGAAATTTTGACTCGGAGTGGGACAGATACGCAGTATTTT.

At least ten counts were recorded for this clonotype. The gene calls are TRBV15 and TRBJ2-7; TRBD1 aligns across 7 bases. This CDR3 spans 15 amino acids. From germline, CDR1 is LNHNV and CDR2 YYDKDF (reference sequence). V lost 0 bases, J lost 5 bases, and 7 bases stayed unmatched. Written as DNA, the CDR3 is TGTGCCACCAGCAGAGACCACCGGGACAGTGACGAGCAGTACTTC. Residues: CATSRDHRDSDEQYF.

This clonotype has only a few counts. This chain joins TRBV20-1 and TRBJ2-5, with D possibly TRBD1 on 6 matching bases. Trimming removed 5 bases from V and 3 bases from J, with 13 bases in between. Germline CDR1 is DFQATT and CDR2 is SNEGSKA (reference sequence). This CDR3 comprises 13 residues. Here the CDR3 reads CSAAGTPKETQYF. As DNA, the CDR3 is TGCAGTGCTGCCGGGACACCAAAAGAGACCCAGTACTTC.

This clonotype was seen repeatedly, ten times or more. The chain couples TRBV5-1 to TRBJ2-1, with D uncertain. Germline CDR1 reads SGHRS; CDR2 reads YFSETQ. CDR3 size: 13 residues. V was shortened by 0 bases and J by 4 bases, with 5 bases between the two germline ends. CDR3 DNA: TGCGCCAGCAGCTTGGACCTTTACAATGAGCAGTTCTTC. Amino acids: CASSLDLYNEQFF. Filled out from reference TRBV5-1 and TRBJ2-1, the complete variable domain reads KAGVTQTPRYLIKTRGQQVTLSCSPISGHRSVSWYQQTPGQGLQFLFEYFSETQRNKGNFPGRFSGRQFSNSRSEMNVSTLELGDSALYLCASSLDLYNEQFFGPGTRLTVL.

In its sample, this clonotype was seen a few times. This chain joins TRBV6-1 and TRBJ2-3, with a tentative D call TRBD1 (6 bases). Trimming took 5 bases from V and 0 from J, leaving 15 bases between them. The germline V gene encodes CDR1 MNHNS and CDR2 SASEGT. This CDR3 contains 16 residues. CDR3 residues: CASSRMGAKSTDTQYF. In nucleotides, the CDR3 is TGTGCCAGCAGTAGAATGGGGGCGAAGAGCACAGATACGCAGTATTTT.

This clonotype was seen ten or more times. This chain connects TRBV5-1 to TRBJ2-3; D perhaps matches TRBD2 (7 bases). Trimming removed 4 bases from V and 2 bases from J, with 11 bases in between. Germline CDR1 and CDR2: SGHRS and YFSETQ. The CDR3 spans 14 residues. CDR3 loop: CASSTRGATDTQYF. For the CDR3, the DNA is TGCGCCAGCAGCACTCGGGGGGCCACAGATACGCAGTATTTT.

This clonotype was picked up a small number of times. The chain combines TRBV4-2 with TRBJ2-7; TRBD1 agrees at 7 bases. V trimming: 0 bases; J trimming: 1 base; junction bases outside the gene matches: 6. The CDR3 is 16 amino acids. The germline V gene encodes CDR1 LGHNA and CDR2 YNFKEQ. Here the CDR3 reads CASSQDPGGGSYEQYF. The CDR3 nucleotides are TGTGCCAGCAGCCAAGACCCAGGGGGTGGGTCCTACGAGCAGTACTTC.